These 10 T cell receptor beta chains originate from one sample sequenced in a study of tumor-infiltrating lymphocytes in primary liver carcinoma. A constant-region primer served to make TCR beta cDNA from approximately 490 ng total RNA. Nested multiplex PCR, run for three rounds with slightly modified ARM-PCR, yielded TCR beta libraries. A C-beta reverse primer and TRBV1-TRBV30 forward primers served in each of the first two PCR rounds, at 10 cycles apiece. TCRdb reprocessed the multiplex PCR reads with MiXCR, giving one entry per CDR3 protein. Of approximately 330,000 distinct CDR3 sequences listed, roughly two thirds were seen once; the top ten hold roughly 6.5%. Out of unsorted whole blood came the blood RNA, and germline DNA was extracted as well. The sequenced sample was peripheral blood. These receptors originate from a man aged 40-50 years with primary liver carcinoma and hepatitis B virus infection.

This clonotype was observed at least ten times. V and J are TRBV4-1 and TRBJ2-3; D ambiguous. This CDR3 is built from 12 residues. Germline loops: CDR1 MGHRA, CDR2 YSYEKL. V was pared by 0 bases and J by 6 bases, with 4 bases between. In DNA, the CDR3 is TGCGCCAGCAGCCAAGACCTCGATACGCAGTATTTT. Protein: CASSQDLDTQYF.

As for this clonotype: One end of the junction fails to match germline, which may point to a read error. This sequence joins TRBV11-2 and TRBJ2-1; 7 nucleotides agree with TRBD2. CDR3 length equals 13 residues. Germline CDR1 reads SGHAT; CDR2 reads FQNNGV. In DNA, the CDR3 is TGTGCCAGTGGAGGACTAGACGTCAATAAGCAGTTCTTC. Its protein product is CASGGLDVNKQFF.

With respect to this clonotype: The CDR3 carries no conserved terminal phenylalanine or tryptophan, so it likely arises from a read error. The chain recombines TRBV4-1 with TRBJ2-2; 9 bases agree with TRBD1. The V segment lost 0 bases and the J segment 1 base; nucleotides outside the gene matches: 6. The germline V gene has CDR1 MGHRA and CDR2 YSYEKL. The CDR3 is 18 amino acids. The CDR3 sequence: CASSQDFAGQGNTGELFL. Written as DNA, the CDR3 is TGCGCCAGCAGCCAAGACTTCGCGGGACAGGGGAACACCGGGGAGCTGTTTCTT.

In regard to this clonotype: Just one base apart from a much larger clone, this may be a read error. CDR3 sequence reads: CAIGPGFGETQYF. The CDR3 coding sequence is TGTGCCATTGGTCCGGGATTCGGGGAGACCCAGTACTTC. The V and J genes are TRBV10-3 and TRBJ2-5; a weak D match, TRBD2 (5 bases). V lost 9 bases to trimming and J lost 5 bases, with 16 bases between them. The germline V gene encodes CDR1 ENHRY and CDR2 SYGVKD. This CDR3 is built from 13 residues.

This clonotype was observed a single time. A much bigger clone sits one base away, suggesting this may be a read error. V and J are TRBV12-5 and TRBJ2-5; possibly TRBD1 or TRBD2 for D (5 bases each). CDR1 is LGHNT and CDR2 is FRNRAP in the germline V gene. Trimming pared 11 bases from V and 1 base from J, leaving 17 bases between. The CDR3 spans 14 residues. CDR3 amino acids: CAGAEWGFQETQYF. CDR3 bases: TGTGCTGGTGCCGAATGGGGGTTCCAAGAGACCCAGTACTTC.

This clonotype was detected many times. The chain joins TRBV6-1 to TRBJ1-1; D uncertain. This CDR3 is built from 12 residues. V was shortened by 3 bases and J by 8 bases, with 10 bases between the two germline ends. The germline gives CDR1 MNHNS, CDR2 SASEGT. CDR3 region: CASSDFRDEAFF. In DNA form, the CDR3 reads TGTGCCAGCAGTGATTTCAGAGACGAAGCTTTCTTT.

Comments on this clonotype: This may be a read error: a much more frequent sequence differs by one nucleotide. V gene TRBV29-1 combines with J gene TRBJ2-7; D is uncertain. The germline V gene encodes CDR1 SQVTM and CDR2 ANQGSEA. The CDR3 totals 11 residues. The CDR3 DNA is TGCAGCGTTGTTCAGATCTACGATCAGTACTTC. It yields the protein CSVVQIYDQYF.

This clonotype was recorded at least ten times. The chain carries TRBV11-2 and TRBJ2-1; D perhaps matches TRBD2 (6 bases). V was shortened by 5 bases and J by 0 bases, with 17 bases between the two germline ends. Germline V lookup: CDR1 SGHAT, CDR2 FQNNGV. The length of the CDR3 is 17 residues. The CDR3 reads CASSGPSAGSSYNEQFF. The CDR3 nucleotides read TGTGCCAGCAGCGGACCGTCAGCGGGTAGCTCCTACAATGAGCAGTTCTTC.

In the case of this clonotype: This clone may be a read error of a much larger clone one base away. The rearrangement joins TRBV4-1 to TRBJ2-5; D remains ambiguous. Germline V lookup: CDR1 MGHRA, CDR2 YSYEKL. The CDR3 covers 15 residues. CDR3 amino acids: CASSQDQGRQESQYF. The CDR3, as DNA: TGCGCCAGCAGCCAAGATCAAGGACGGCAAGAGAGCCAGTACTTC.

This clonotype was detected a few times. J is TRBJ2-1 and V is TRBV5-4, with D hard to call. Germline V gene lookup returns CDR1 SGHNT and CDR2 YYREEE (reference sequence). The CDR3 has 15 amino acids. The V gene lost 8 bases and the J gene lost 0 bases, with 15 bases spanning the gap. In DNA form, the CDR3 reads TGTGCCAGTAGCAAGTCCGGTCGCTCCTACAATGAGCAGTTCTTC. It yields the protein CASSKSGRSYNEQFF.